The 3 T cell receptor beta chains listed next were all sequenced from one sample in a study of T cells in pancreatic ductal adenocarcinoma. The selected patients with pancreatic ductal adenocarcinoma had surgery but no neoadjuvant therapy. Sequencing was performed with immunoSEQ multiplex PCR; in TCRdb, only in-frame clones are kept and a portion is missing. Altogether 85,000 to 120,000 clones are present, roughly 96% being singletons, with the ten largest covering roughly 3%. Input material: PBMCs. The receptors come from a human donor with pancreatic ductal adenocarcinoma.

V gene TRBV27 combines with J gene TRBJ1-4; 7 positions agree with TRBD1. Germline V lookup: CDR1 MNHEY, CDR2 SMNVEV (reference sequence). Germline trimming cut 8 bases from V and 7 bases from J; bases unmatched to any gene: 10. The CDR3 length is 14 residues. CDR3 sequence (DNA): TGTGCCAGCGGGCGAGGGGGCGAAGTTGAAAAACTGTTTTTT. Its protein product is CASGRGGEVEKLFF.

V and J are TRBV9 and TRBJ2-2; 7 bases fit TRBD2. Germline values: CDR1 SGDLS, CDR2 YYNGEE. The J segment lost 3 bases and the V segment lost 2 bases, leaving 4 bases of the junction unmatched. The CDR3 is 15 residues long. In DNA form, the CDR3 reads TGTGCCAGCAGCGTGGGAGGGCTTGACACCGGGGAGCTGTTTTTT. It specifies CASSVGGLDTGELFF.

The chain is built from TRBV10-3 and TRBJ2-7, with TRBD1 matching over 9 bases. Trimming removed 7 bases from V and 3 bases from J; junction bases left unmatched: 4. The CDR3 consists of 13 residues. From germline, CDR1 is ENHRY and CDR2 SYGVKD. Here the CDR3 reads CAINRDRDYEQYF. CDR3 coding DNA: TGTGCCATCAACCGGGACAGGGACTACGAGCAGTACTTC.